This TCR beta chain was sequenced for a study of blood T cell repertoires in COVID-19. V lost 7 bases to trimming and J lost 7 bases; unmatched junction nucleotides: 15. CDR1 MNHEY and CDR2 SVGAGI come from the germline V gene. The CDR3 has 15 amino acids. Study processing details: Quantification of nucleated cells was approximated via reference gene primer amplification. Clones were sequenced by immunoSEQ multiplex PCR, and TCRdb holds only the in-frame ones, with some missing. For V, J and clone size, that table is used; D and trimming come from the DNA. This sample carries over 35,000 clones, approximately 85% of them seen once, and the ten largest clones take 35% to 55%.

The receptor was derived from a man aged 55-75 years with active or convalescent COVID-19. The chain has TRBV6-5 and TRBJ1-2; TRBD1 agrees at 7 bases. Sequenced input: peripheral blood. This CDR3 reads CASTETRQGRSGYTF. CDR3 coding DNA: TGTGCCAGCACCGAGACCCGACAGGGTAGGTCTGGCTACACCTTC.